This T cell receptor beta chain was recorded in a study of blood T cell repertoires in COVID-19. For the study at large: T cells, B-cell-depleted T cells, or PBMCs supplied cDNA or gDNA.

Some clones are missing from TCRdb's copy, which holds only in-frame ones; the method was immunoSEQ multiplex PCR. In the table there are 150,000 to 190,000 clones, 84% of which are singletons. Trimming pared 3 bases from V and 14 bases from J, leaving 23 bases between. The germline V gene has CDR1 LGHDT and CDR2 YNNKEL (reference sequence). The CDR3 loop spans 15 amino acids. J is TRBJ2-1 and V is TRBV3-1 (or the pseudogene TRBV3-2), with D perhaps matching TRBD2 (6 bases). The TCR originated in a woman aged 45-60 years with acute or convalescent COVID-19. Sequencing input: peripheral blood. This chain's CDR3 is CASSHGITGSSVEFF. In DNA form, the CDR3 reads TGTGCCAGCAGCCACGGAATAACGGGGTCTAGCGTGGAGTTCTTC.